The clone carrying this T cell receptor beta chain was counted between two and nine times. No antigen is known for it. The study pooled second doses at about 4 or about 12 weeks. This entry belongs to a study of T cell responses to AZD1222 COVID-19 vaccine. Study outcomes and limitations: The study sampled repertoires only after the peak T cell response.

Sequencing used immunoSEQ multiplex PCR; TCRdb keeps in-frame clones, though not all of them. The sample has more than 150,000 clones; over 80% are singletons. The germline V gene encodes CDR1 MNHEY and CDR2 SMNVEV (reference sequence). The CDR3 spans 14 residues. V lost 7 bases, J lost 1 base, and 10 bases lay in between. The chain joins TRBV27 to TRBJ2-2; no firm D call. The sequence came from an adult who received the AZD1222 COVID-19 vaccine. The starting material was peripheral blood, obtained 28 days after the second AZD1222 dose. As DNA, the CDR3 is TGTGCCAGCACGGAGCAAATGAACACCGGGGAGCTGTTTTTT. This sequence encodes CASTEQMNTGELFF.